The clone carrying this T cell receptor (beta chain) was counted only a few times. Its antigen is still unknown. This sample was taken from a study of T cells after yellow fever vaccination. TCRdb ran MiXCR on the 5' RACE reads and lists one entry per CDR3 protein. The sample has around 500,000 distinct CDR3 sequences, roughly a fifth seen once. General study findings and limits: In post-booster samples, most primary-vaccination clones reappeared (approximately 96% CD4, nearly 90% CD8).

This specimen was PBMCs, taken about 21 days after the first yellow fever vaccination. This TCR came from a man younger than 30 who received the YFV17D yellow fever vaccine.

CDR3 protein: CASRITGTIRGYTF. DNA of the CDR3: TGTGCCAGCAGGATAACCGGGACCATTCGCGGCTACACCTTC. This rearrangement joins TRBV6-2 or TRBV6-3 to TRBJ1-2, with a weak D call TRBD1 (5 bases). Germline CDR1 is MNHEY and CDR2 is SVGEGT. The CDR3 extends over 14 amino acids. The ends were cut back, 6 bases at V and 8 bases at J, with 19 bases in the middle.